This T cell receptor (beta chain) is drawn from a study of T-cell reconstitution after alpha-beta-depleted transplantation in children (dated by TCRdb to 2016 to 2018). Some background on the complete study: The study quantitatively tracked T-cell immune reconstitution after TCRalphabeta/CD19-depleted allogeneic hematopoietic cell transplantation in children using TCR repertoire profiling.

As for this clonotype: No antigen is known for it. Base quality data are lacking; no much larger clone is found one base away.

Library preparation was by PCR. The sequencing machine was an Illumina HiSeq 2500. Molecular barcoding was employed in the preparation of TCR libraries, with unique molecular identifiers being used to normalize TCRbeta repertoire quantification. TCRdb cleaned the public reads at Q25 with fastp, built clones with MiXCR and kept in-frame beta chains. Entries are consolidated by CDR3 protein sequence, retaining the most common genes and DNA. Counted in this sample were a few hundred thousand distinct CDR3 sequences; around 10% of them appeared once. 2% to 3% of the sample belongs to the ten largest clones. Relative to germline, V is 1 base shorter and J is 1 base shorter, with 13 bases between their ends. The germline V gene (reference sequence) gives CDR1 as DFQATT and CDR2 as SNEGSKA. From the cysteine through the phenylalanine, the CDR3 covers 15 amino acids. Only CDR3 DNA is held: 45 bases, read in frame from base 1.

This receptor was taken from a human donor who donated a stem cell graft to a child with acute lymphoblastic leukemia. The rearranged segments are TRBV20-1 and TRBJ2-5, with an unclear D gene assignment. The material was PBMCs from the stem cell graft donor, obtained from the stem cell graft. The nucleotide sequence reads TGCAGTGCTAGAGTGGGTCAGGCCCCCCAAGAGACCCAGTACTTC. Translated, it reads CSARVGQAPQETQYF.